Described below is a single T cell receptor beta chain sequence and its context. Its antigen has not been determined. Per-base qualities were not stored, and no clone one base away is much larger. The sample originates from a study of OX40 agonist ivuxolimab in advanced cancers. In terms of the full investigation: Ivuxolimab was an agonistic, fully human IgG2 monoclonal antibody directed against OX40 (CD134), a costimulatory receptor. Intravenous ivuxolimab was administered to patients every 2 weeks at six dose levels: 0.01, 0.1, 0.3, 1.5, 3 and 10 mg/kg. Among the roughly 50 dose-escalation patients, about 19 had hepatocellular carcinoma, about 15 melanoma, 9 renal cell carcinoma and 9 head and neck cancer. A male proportion of 75% to 85% and a mean age of 60 years, ranging from about 23 to 90, were recorded for the dose-escalation cohort. Patients were allowed to have had prior anti-PD-1, anti-PD-L1 or anti-CTLA-4 therapy, and 40% of the dose-escalation patients had been treated with checkpoint inhibitors. Partial responses were achieved by three dose-escalation patients, of whom one had hepatocellular carcinoma and two had cutaneous melanoma. The purpose of peripheral TCRbeta sequencing was to test whether ivuxolimab changed TCR sequence diversity and led to clonal T-cell expansion. The paper reports the monotherapy dose-escalation portion (N of about 54 patients) of the phase I ivuxolimab trial.

From cysteine to phenylalanine, the CDR3 is 13 amino acids long. CDR3 DNA only is kept here, 39 bases in frame from base 1. The germline V gene sets CDR1 to SGHTA and CDR2 to FQGTGA. V and J lose 0 bases and 5 bases, and a span of 5 bases separates them. On the study overall, not on this receptor specifically: Clonal expansion of both CD4+ and CD8+ blood T cells was observed from baseline to week 6 at doses 0.1 to 3.0 mg/kg. Low levels of normalized T-cell clonal expansion were also seen in some nonresponding patients. Antigen specificity was not determined for the clonally expanded peripheral T cells. On average, CD8+ T cells showed more expanded clones than CD4+ T cells after ivuxolimab. In partial responders in the 0.1-3.0 mg/kg groups, normalized peripheral clonal expansion was found to be among the lowest, especially among CD8+ T cells.

The trial excluded patients who had a history of autoimmune disease or who were on systemic immunosuppression. Peripheral blood for TCR sequencing was collected from all dose cohorts at baseline, on cycle 4 day 1, and on cycle 7 day 1. The samples were drawn from a first-in-human, open-label, multicenter phase I dose-escalation trial of ivuxolimab. Adults with locally advanced or metastatic melanoma, renal cell carcinoma, hepatocellular carcinoma or head and neck squamous cell carcinoma were enrolled in the trial. Before TCR sequencing, CD4+ T cells and CD8+ T cells were sorted from peripheral blood as separate populations. For sequencing of the TCRbeta CDR3 region, genomic DNA was extracted from the sorted cells. The immunoSEQ Assay was used for sequencing of TCRbeta CDR3 regions. In TCRdb, the immuneACCESS table is reduced to in-frame sequences with V and J assigned. These tables do not hold every clone; where another copy was compared, an unresolved V gene accounts for under half, and the others remain unexplained. The sample contains about 60,000 clones, 80% to 90% of them found a single time. The ten biggest clones cover approximately 3% of the sample.

The input for sequencing was CD4+ or CD8+ T cells sorted from blood, taken in a trial of the OX40 agonist ivuxolimab. Recombination joined TRBV7-3 with TRBJ2-1; a confident D gene designation cannot be given. The clonotype comes from an adult with an advanced solid tumor such as melanoma, head and neck, liver or kidney cancer. The DNA is TGTGCCAGCAGCTTAACCCCAGACAATGAGCAGTTCTTC. This codes for CASSLTPDNEQFF.